This is a list of T cell receptor beta chains from one sample in a study of blood T cell repertoires in COVID-19. Produced via immunoSEQ multiplex PCR; TCRdb's table is partial and in-frame only. The data show more than 250,000 clones, with 90% seen just once and about 1.5% held by the top ten. The sequencing sample was made of PBMCs or T cells enriched from blood (not recorded which). These TCRs come from a woman in her late teens or twenties with acute COVID-19. Both conserved end residues are trimmed from each CDR3. A D gene is named only where the DNA matches it firmly. Clone size is stated in some rows and not others, as once, few, many or a class when expanded.

size	V	D	CDR3
-	TRBV20-1	-	SASRWTEAF
-	TRBV18	-	ASSPLETDTQY
-	TRBV5-1	-	ASSLSGNGGDGYT
-	TRBV6-2/TRBV6-3	-	ASSAGPARAF
-	TRBV10-2	TRBD2	ASSDRTSGSPRNEQF
-	TRBV5-6	TRBD1	ASSLLGTGLAYEQY
-	TRBV6-2/TRBV6-3	-	ASSPHTPTNEKLF
-	TRBV21-1	-	ASSKRPPYRAGEDTEAF
-	TRBV6-2/TRBV6-3	-	ASSKTGVTDTQY
-	TRBV11-3	TRBD1	ASSRDGRGLTDTQY
-	TRBV6-5	TRBD1	ASSYSGQGDTEAF
-	TRBV3-1/TRBV3-2	-	ASSGPGIRAQY
-	TRBV12-3/TRBV12-4	TRBD2	ASSLLAGDTQY
-	TRBV5-4	-	ASSLSDVNTEAF
-	TRBV2	-	ASSVQGLGSNQPQH
-	TRBV11-2	TRBD1	ASSLTGMNTEAF
-	TRBV6-1	-	ASSSTGRNEQF
-	TRBV28	-	ASSWRVGNTIY
-	TRBV27	-	ASSLRIAASSYNEQF
-	TRBV14	-	ASSQFPSVATTDTQY
-	TRBV29-1	-	SVEAGLSYNEQF
-	TRBV24-1	TRBD2	ATSDRTSGSIYEQY
-	TRBV19	-	ASIGARTEAF
-	TRBV7-2	-	ASSFQGGGREQY
-	TRBV2	-	ASRPPGPILYGYT
-	TRBV7-9	-	ASRLLEEGSPLH
-	TRBV28	TRBD2	ASSFVAGGFEQY
-	TRBV7-2	-	ASSSQYTGELF
-	TRBV7-9	TRBD1	ASSDTGTGANEAF
-	TRBV4-1	TRBD2	ASRSGRVSTSYNEQF
-	TRBV10-3	TRBD1	AIRAGTGSSPLH
-	TRBV4-3	-	ASSQSSTDTSGANVLT
-	TRBV25-1	TRBD1	ASSEYRGQLETQY
-	TRBV29-1	TRBD2	SALGESGRARDTQY
-	TRBV6-2/TRBV6-3	TRBD1	ASSYPVGTGYYEQY
once	TRBV14	-	ASSQDFYGNTIY
-	TRBV6-4	TRBD1	ASSDGQEAYGYT
-	TRBV28	-	ASSPNPRGITDTQY
-	TRBV30	TRBD1	AWSVQGGNQPQH
few	TRBV7-6	-	ASSPGGVTSGNTIY
-	TRBV2	TRBD1	ASSKGDRGQTQY
-	TRBV27	-	ASSLGSGYGYT
-	TRBV12-5	-	ASGLVSGVGNQPQH
-	TRBV11-2	-	ASSLDSGTRELF
-	TRBV7-6	-	ASSFSGAVEAF
-	TRBV7-9	-	ASSRDSSGNTIY
-	TRBV19	-	ASSRRPLVGSYNEQF
-	TRBV29-1	TRBD2	SVGTSHGSYEQY
-	TRBV19	-	ASSTTVNYGYT
-	TRBV27	-	ASSGIDRTTGELF
-	TRBV7-2	TRBD2	ASSLRSTSATPREQF
-	TRBV9	-	ASSVGGGAGYEQY
-	TRBV11-2	-	ASSTGGAYNEQF
-	TRBV5-1	-	ASSLAGIQGNEQF
-	TRBV6-5	TRBD1	ASDTTGNSPLH